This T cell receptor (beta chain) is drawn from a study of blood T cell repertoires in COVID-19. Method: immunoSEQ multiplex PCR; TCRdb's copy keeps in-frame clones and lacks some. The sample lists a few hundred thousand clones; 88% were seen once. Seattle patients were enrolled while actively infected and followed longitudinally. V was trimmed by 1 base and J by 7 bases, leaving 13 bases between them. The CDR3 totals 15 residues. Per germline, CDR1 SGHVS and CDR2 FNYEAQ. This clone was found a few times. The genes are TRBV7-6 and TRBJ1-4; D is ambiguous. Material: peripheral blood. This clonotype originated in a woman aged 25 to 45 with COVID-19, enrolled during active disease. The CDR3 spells CASSLGGGSGEKLFF. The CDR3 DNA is TGTGCCAGCAGCTTAGGGGGAGGAAGTGGTGAAAAACTGTTTTTT.